This T cell receptor beta chain was recorded in a study of T cells in localized non-small cell lung cancer. Findings of the study overall: Adjacent lung was found to contain a median approximately 60 of the top 100 tumor clones. Longer overall survival was associated with a higher density of T cells in the blood. Uninvolved neighboring lung showed the greatest T cell clonality, exceeding tumor. Sequencing involved a lone tumor region, leaving heterogeneity possible.

On this clone: What it binds is unknown.

Assay used: immunoSEQ multiplex PCR; TCRdb lists only in-frame clones, some missing. The sample holds 55,000 to 75,000 clones, 85% to 90% seen once. Trimming at V came to 0 bases and at J to 7 bases, leaving 4 bases not matched to a gene. The germline CDR1 and CDR2 sequences are SGHNT and YYREEE (reference sequence). The CDR3 consists of 16 residues. Sequences were derived from peripheral blood, sampled before any cancer treatment. This clonotype was sampled from a male donor aged 60 or over with stage III squamous cell lung carcinoma. The V gene is TRBV5-4, the J gene TRBJ1-6; 10 bases are shared with TRBD1. The CDR3 reads CASSLETGGRNSPLHF. Written as DNA, the CDR3 is TGTGCCAGCAGCTTGGAGACAGGGGGCCGGAATTCACCCCTCCACTTT.